These 17 T cell receptor beta chains were all obtained from the same sample, sequenced in a study of Ad26.COV2.S vaccination and SARS-CoV-2 variants. Generated by immunoSEQ multiplex PCR, the TCRdb table keeps only in-frame clones and is missing some. The sample has fewer than 100,000 clones, 82% seen once; the top ten hold about 16%. Material: peripheral blood, obtained after recovery from COVID-19. All receptors derive from a human donor who had recovered from COVID-19.

This clone was found a few times. This sequence joins TRBV10-3 and TRBJ1-2; TRBD1 aligns across 7 bases. CDR1 is ENHRY and CDR2 is SYGVKD in the germline V gene. The trim removed 4 bases at V and 2 bases at J, leaving 4 bases unmatched. CDR3 length equals 14 residues. The CDR3 spells CAISGVGGNYGYTF. For the CDR3, the DNA is TGTGCCATCAGTGGGGTAGGGGGCAACTATGGCTACACCTTC.

V usage is TRBV12-5 and J usage is TRBJ1-2; D gene ambiguous. The CDR3 contains 15 residues. Germline-derived CDR1 and CDR2 are LGHNT and FRNRAP. Trimming removed 2 bases at V and 3 bases at J, with 13 bases between. The CDR3 DNA follows: TGTGCTAGTGGTTTGCCCCCAGGACGGGACTATGGCTACACCTTC. Amino acids: CASGLPPGRDYGYTF.

This chain links TRBV4-3 with TRBJ2-2, with D uncertain. This CDR3 comprises 14 residues. From germline, CDR1 is LGHNA and CDR2 YSLEER. Deletions cut 3 bases from V and 0 bases from J, with 5 bases between. The CDR3, as DNA: TGCGCCAGCAGCCAGGCTCCGAACACCGGGGAGCTGTTTTTT. Translation gives CASSQAPNTGELFF.

In this sample, this clone turned up a few times. This chain joins TRBV5-6 and TRBJ2-7; weak D call: TRBD2 (5 bases). Germline CDR1 reads SGHDT; CDR2 reads YYEEEE. Trimming pared 0 bases from V and 4 bases from J, leaving 26 bases between. CDR3 length: 19 amino acids. CDR3 coding DNA: TGTGCCAGCAGCTTGGGTCGGAGGACTCCATATGAGGGATTGTACGAGCAGTACTTC. The encoded protein is CASSLGRRTPYEGLYEQYF.

The chain employs TRBV7-2 and TRBJ2-7; D possibly corresponds to TRBD1 (6 bases). This CDR3 comprises 13 residues. V was shortened by 3 bases and J by 9 bases, with 15 bases between the two germline ends. Germline assignment: CDR1 SGHTA and CDR2 FQGNSA. CDR3 nucleotide sequence: TGTGCCAGCAGCTTTAAACAGGGAAGTGGGCAGTACTTC. Its protein is CASSFKQGSGQYF.

The chain uses TRBV6-2 or TRBV6-3 and TRBJ1-1; 8 nucleotides line up with TRBD1. This CDR3 comprises 15 residues. The germline CDR1 and CDR2 sequences are MNHEY and SVGEGT. V was clipped by 0 bases and J by 6 bases; unmatched bases: 6. As DNA, the CDR3 is TGTGCCAGCAGTTACTCCCTACAGGGGGTGCCTGAAGCTTTCTTT. Amino acid sequence: CASSYSLQGVPEAFF.

The J gene is TRBJ1-1, the V gene TRBV28; D remains ambiguous. CDR1 and CDR2 (germline): MDHEN, SYDVKM. Between the trimmed V and J ends, which lost 2 bases and 4 bases, there was a span of 8 bases. The CDR3 totals 13 residues. The CDR3 spells CASSLGVPTEAFF. The CDR3 DNA sequence: TGTGCCAGCAGTTTAGGGGTGCCCACTGAAGCTTTCTTT.

The chain couples TRBV27 to TRBJ2-7; D might be TRBD2 (7 bases). V lost 1 base and J lost 2, with 9 bases in between. The CDR3 sequence is 14 residues long. Germline CDR1 MNHEY, CDR2 SMNVEV (reference sequence). CDR3 protein: CASSLYGGPYEQYF. The DNA for the CDR3 is TGTGCCAGCAGTTTATACGGGGGGCCCTACGAGCAGTACTTC.

The V call is TRBV6-5, the J call TRBJ2-1; D gene unclear. With 6 bases removed from V and 0 bases from J, the gap between germline ends came to 12 bases. This CDR3 has 15 amino acids. CDR1 is MNHEY and CDR2 is SVGAGI in the germline V gene. The CDR3 nucleotides read TGTGCCAGCAGCAAAAACATGGGCTCCTACAATGAGCAGTTCTTC. Protein product: CASSKNMGSYNEQFF.

This clone was found a few times. The chain carries TRBV28 and TRBJ1-5; 9 bases are shared with TRBD1. Germline assignment: CDR1 MDHEN and CDR2 SYDVKM. V trimming: 5 bases; J trimming: 2 bases; junction bases outside the gene matches: 7. The CDR3 runs to 16 residues. The CDR3 nucleotides are TGTGCCAGCAGTCCAACAAGACAGGGGGGCAATCAGCCCCAGCATTTT. Its translation: CASSPTRQGGNQPQHF.

The chain combines TRBV11-2 with TRBJ1-5; a possible D gene is TRBD1 (6 bases). This CDR3 contains 13 residues. Per the germline V gene, CDR1 is SGHAT and CDR2 is FQNNGV. V was trimmed by 4 bases and J by 5 bases, leaving 9 bases between them. CDR3 coding DNA: TGTGCCAGCAGCTCCGGACAGTATCAGCCCCAGCATTTT. This translates into CASSSGQYQPQHF.

The chain recombines TRBV5-6 with TRBJ1-1; 9 bases line up with TRBD1. Germline V CDR1 and CDR2: SGHDT, YYEEEE. The CDR3 runs to 16 residues. V lost 3 bases and J lost 0; bases outside the gene matches: 6. The CDR3 coding sequence is TGTGCCAGCAGCTGGGGGACAGGGCGAATGAACACTGAAGCTTTCTTT. It specifies CASSWGTGRMNTEAFF.

V usage is TRBV6-6 and J usage is TRBJ2-7; weak D call: TRBD2 (6 bases). V lost 4 bases and J 3 bases, leaving 16 bases between the germline ends. Germline CDR1 is MNHNY and CDR2 is SVGAGI (reference sequence). The CDR3 has 15 residues. In DNA, the CDR3 is TGTGCCAGCAGTTTGGGGGACTCCAGCAGCTACGAGCAGTACTTC. Translating it yields CASSLGDSSSYEQYF.

V and J are TRBV4-2 and TRBJ2-7, with 8 positions matching TRBD2. The trim removed 5 bases at V and 2 bases at J, leaving 5 bases unmatched. The CDR3 totals 14 residues. CDR1 is LGHNA, CDR2 YNFKEQ, per germline. Here the CDR3 reads CASSSRTSPYEQYF. CDR3 in DNA: TGTGCCAGCAGCTCCCGGACTAGCCCCTACGAGCAGTACTTC.

V usage is TRBV5-4 and J usage is TRBJ2-1; no firm D call. This CDR3 region has 12 residues. V lost 0 bases, J lost 10 bases, and 8 bases lay in between. Per the germline V gene, CDR1 is SGHNT and CDR2 is YYREEE (reference sequence). CDR3 bases: TGTGCCAGCAGCTTGGTCTTGAGCGAGCAGTTCTTC. It translates to CASSLVLSEQFF.

The chain carries TRBV9 and TRBJ2-2; 11 bases match TRBD1. The ends lost 0 bases at V and 7 bases at J; junction bases unmatched: 8. This CDR3 contains 17 residues. From germline, CDR1 is SGDLS and CDR2 YYNGEE. The CDR3 DNA sequence: TGTGCCAGCAGCGTAGAGCCGGGACAGGGGGATCACGGGGAGCTGTTTTTT. Protein sequence: CASSVEPGQGDHGELFF.

V gene TRBV7-2 combines with J gene TRBJ2-7; 7 nucleotides match TRBD1. V lost 4 bases, J lost 3 bases, and 9 bases stayed unmatched. The CDR3 length is 15 residues. From germline, CDR1 is SGHTA and CDR2 FQGNSA. CDR3 coding DNA: TGTGCCAGCAGCTCATATGACAGGGAACTCTACGAGCAGTACTTC. Residues: CASSSYDRELYEQYF.